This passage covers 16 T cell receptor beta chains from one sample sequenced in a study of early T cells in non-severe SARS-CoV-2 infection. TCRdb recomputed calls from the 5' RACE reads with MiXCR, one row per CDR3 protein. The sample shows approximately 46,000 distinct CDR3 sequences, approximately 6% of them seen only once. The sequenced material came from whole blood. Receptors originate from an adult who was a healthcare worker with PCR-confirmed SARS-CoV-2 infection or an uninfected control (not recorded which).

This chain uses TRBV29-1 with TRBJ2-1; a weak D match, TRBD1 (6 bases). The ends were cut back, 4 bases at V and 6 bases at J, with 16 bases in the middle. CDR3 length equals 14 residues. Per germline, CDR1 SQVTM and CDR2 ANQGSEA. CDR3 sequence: CSVGNRVMGNEQFF. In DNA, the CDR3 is TGCAGCGTTGGGAACAGGGTGATGGGCAATGAGCAGTTCTTC.

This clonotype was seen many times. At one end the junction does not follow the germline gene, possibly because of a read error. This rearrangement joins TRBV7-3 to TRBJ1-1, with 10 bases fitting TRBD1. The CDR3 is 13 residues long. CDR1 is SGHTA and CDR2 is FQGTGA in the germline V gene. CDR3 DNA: TGTGCCAGCAGCATAACGACAGGGGGCCTCGCTTTCTTT. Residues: CASSITTGGLAFF.

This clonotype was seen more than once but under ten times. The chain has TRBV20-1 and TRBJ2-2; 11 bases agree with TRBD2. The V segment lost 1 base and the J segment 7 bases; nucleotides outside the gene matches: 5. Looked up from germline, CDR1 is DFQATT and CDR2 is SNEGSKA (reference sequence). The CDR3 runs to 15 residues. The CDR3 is CSARALAGAGGELFF. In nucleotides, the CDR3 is TGCAGTGCTAGAGCACTAGCGGGGGCAGGCGGGGAGCTGTTTTTT.

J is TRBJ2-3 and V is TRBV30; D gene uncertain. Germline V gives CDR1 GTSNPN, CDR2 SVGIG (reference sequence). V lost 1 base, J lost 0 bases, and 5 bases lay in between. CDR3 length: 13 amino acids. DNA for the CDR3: TGTGCCTGGAGTGGAGTTAGCACAGATACGCAGTATTTT. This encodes CAWSGVSTDTQYF. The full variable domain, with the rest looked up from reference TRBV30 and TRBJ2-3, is SQTIHQWPATLVQPVGSPLSLECTVEGTSNPNLYWYRQAAGRGLQLLFYSVGIGQISSEVPQNLSASRPQDRQFILSSKKLLLSDSGFYLCAWSGVSTDTQYFGPGTRLTVL.

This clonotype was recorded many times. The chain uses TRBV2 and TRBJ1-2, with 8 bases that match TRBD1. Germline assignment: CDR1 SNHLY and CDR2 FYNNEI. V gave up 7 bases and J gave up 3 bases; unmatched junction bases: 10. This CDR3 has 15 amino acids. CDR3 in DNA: TGTGCCAGCAACCGACAGGGGCAGGCGGACTATGGCTACACCTTC. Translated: CASNRQGQADYGYTF.

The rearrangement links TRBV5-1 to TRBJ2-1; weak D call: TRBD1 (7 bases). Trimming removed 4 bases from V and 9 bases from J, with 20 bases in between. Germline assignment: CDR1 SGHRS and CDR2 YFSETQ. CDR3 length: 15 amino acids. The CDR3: CASSPQGGGRGEQFF. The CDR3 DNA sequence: TGCGCCAGCAGCCCCCAAGGAGGGGGCAGGGGTGAGCAGTTCTTC.

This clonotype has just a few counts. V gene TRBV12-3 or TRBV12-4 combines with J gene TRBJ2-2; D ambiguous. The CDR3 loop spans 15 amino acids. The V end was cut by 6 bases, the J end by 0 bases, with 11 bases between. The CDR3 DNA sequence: TGTGCCAGCAGCCCCAGAAACGCGAACACCGGGGAGCTGTTTTTT. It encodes CASSPRNANTGELFF.

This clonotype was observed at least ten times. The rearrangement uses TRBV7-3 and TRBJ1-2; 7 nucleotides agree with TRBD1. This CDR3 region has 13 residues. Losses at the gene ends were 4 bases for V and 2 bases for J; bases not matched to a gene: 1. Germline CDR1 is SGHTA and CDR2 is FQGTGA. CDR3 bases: TGTGCCAGCAGCTCGGGACAGAACTATGGCTACACCTTC. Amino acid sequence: CASSSGQNYGYTF.

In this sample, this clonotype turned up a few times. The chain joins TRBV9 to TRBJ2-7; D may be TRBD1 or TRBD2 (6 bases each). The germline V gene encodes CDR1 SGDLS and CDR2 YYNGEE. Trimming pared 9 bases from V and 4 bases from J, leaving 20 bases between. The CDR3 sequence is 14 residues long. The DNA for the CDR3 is TGTGCCACCCGGGGTCACAGGGAGGATTACGAGCAGTACTTC. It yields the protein CATRGHREDYEQYF.

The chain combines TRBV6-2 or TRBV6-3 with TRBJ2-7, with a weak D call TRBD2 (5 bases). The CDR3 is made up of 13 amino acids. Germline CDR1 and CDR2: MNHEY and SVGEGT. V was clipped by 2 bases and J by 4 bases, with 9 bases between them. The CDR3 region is CASSYRGPYEQYF. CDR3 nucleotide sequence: TGTGCCAGCAGTTACCGCGGGCCGTACGAGCAGTACTTC.

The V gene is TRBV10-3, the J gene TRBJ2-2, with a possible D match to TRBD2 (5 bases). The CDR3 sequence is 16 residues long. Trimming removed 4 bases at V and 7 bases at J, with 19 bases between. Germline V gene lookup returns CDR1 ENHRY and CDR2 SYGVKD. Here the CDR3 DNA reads TGTGCCATCAGTGGAGGGAGTACGTCGGGAAGCGGGGAGCTGTTTTTT. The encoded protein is CAISGGSTSGSGELFF.

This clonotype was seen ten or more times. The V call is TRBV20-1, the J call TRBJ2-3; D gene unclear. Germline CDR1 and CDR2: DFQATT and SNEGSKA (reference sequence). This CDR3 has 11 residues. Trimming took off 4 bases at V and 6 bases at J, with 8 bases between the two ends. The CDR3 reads CSATPRDTQYF. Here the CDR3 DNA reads TGCAGTGCTACCCCGAGGGATACGCAGTATTTT.

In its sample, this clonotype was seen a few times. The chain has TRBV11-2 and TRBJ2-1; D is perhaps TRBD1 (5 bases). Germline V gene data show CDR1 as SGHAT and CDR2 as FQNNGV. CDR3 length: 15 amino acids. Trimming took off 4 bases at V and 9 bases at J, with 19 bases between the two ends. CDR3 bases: TGTGCCAGCAGCTCTAGGGGAACAGCAGAGGTTGAGCAGTTCTTC. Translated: CASSSRGTAEVEQFF.

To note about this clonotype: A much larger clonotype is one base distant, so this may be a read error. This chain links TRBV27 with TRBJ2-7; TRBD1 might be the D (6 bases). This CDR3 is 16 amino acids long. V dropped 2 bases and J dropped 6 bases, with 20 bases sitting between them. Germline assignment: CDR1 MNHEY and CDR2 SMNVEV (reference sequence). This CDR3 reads CASSLGSGTPTFEQYF. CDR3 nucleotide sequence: TGTGCCAGCAGTTTAGGCTCCGGGACACCTACCTTCGAGCAGTACTTC.

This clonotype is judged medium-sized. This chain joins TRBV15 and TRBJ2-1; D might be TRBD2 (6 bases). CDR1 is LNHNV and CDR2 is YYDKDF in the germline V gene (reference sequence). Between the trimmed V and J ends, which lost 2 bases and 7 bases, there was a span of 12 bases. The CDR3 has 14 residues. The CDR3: CATSRSGLMNEQFF. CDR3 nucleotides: TGTGCCACCAGCAGATCGGGACTGATGAATGAGCAGTTCTTC.

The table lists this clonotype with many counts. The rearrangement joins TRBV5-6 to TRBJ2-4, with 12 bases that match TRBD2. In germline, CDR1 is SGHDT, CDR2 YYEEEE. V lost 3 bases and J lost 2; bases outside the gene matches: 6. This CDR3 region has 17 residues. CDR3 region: CASSSGLAGPTKNIQYF. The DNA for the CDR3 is TGTGCCAGCAGCTCCGGACTAGCGGGGCCAACCAAAAACATTCAGTACTTC.